This T cell receptor beta chain comes out of a study of human T cells and chemical hapten exposure. Time point of the sample: pre-sensitization, week 0. Specified treatment: therapeutic diphenylcyclopropenone sensitization with weekly scalp DPC. This clonotype was observed at least ten times. TCRdb ran MiXCR on the RACE reads and lists one entry per CDR3 protein. Of around 300,000 distinct CDR3 sequences listed, 5% to 6.5% are singletons. The V end lost 3 bases, the J end lost 2 bases, and 11 bases lay between the germline ends. The CDR3 has 16 residues. Germline V lookup: CDR1 MDHEN, CDR2 SYDVKM. The chain recombines TRBV28 with TRBJ1-6, with D hard to call. This specimen was whole blood, taken in connection with sensitization to the hapten diphenylcyclopropenone (DPC). The sequence was obtained from a young woman with alopecia areata. Some clones in this sample may be carry-over from other donors' samples. CDR3 loop: CASSFGWAPYNSPLHF. The CDR3, as DNA: TGTGCCAGCAGTTTTGGCTGGGCACCCTATAATTCACCCCTCCACTTT. The full variable domain, in which reference TRBV28 and TRBJ1-6 provide the parts outside the CDR3, is DVKVTQSSRYLVKRTGEKVFLECVQDMDHENMFWYRQDPGLGLRLIYFSYDVKMKEKGDIPEGYSVSREKKERFSLILESASTNQTSMYLCASSFGWAPYNSPLHFGNGTRLTVT.